The T cell receptor beta chain under discussion was sequenced for a study of human T cells and chemical hapten exposure. The sample holds a few counts of this clonotype. TCRdb re-called the RACE reads through MiXCR, storing one row per CDR3 protein. This repertoire shows around 130,000 distinct CDR3 sequences, 10% to 12% found once; its top ten account for more than 2%. V was pared by 0 bases and J by 10 bases, with 11 bases between. This CDR3 spans 12 amino acids. Germline V gene data show CDR1 as DFQATT and CDR2 as SNEGSKA (reference sequence). The time point here: patch test 3, about 24 weeks after DPC sensitization. Treatment specified: therapeutic diphenylcyclopropenone sensitization with weekly scalp DPC.

The chain carries TRBV20-1 and TRBJ2-3; D remains ambiguous. This specimen consisted of whole blood, obtained in connection with sensitization to the hapten diphenylcyclopropenone (DPC). The sequence was obtained from a woman between 45 and 60 years old with alopecia areata. Some clones in this sample may be carry-over from other donors' samples. This CDR3 is CSARDQGWAQYF. The CDR3 region has the DNA TGCAGTGCTAGAGATCAAGGGTGGGCGCAGTATTTT.